These 15 T cell receptor beta chains were all obtained from the same sample, sequenced in a study of blood T cell repertoires in COVID-19. Sequenced by immunoSEQ multiplex PCR; TCRdb stores in-frame clones only, minus some. The sample has some 150,000 clones; 91% are singletons. Sequenced input: peripheral blood. Source of these receptors: a middle-aged man with acute or convalescent COVID-19.

The chain carries TRBV7-9 and TRBJ2-1; 13 bases line up with TRBD2. CDR1 is SEHNR, CDR2 FQNEAQ, per germline (reference sequence). V lost 5 bases and J lost 9; bases outside the gene matches: 10. The CDR3 runs to 16 residues. CDR3 sequence: CASSEGTSGASSEQFF. CDR3 in DNA: TGTGCCAGCAGCGAAGGGACTAGCGGGGCATCCAGTGAGCAGTTCTTC.

The chain couples TRBV19 to TRBJ2-7; 7 nucleotides match TRBD1. Germline V CDR1 and CDR2: LNHDA, SQIVND (reference sequence). The ends lost 6 bases at V and 5 bases at J; junction bases unmatched: 13. There are 15 residues in the CDR3. The CDR3 is CASRSSRQGNNEQYF. The CDR3 DNA reads as TGTGCCAGTAGGAGTTCCAGACAGGGTAACAACGAGCAGTACTTC. Filled out from reference TRBV19 and TRBJ2-7, the complete variable domain reads DGGITQSPKYLFRKEGQNVTLSCEQNLNHDAMYWYRQDPGQGLRLIYYSQIVNDFQKGDIAEGYSVSREKKESFPLTVTSAQKNPTAFYLCASRSSRQGNNEQYFGPGTRLTVT.

The rearrangement uses TRBV5-1 and TRBJ2-3; D perhaps matches TRBD1 (5 bases). This CDR3 is built from 16 residues. CDR1 is SGHRS, CDR2 YFSETQ, per germline. Deletions cut 0 bases from V and 2 bases from J, with 13 bases between. For the CDR3, the DNA is TGCGCCAGCAGCTTGGGGACGGTGGGGCCCACAGATACGCAGTATTTT. Protein: CASSLGTVGPTDTQYF.

Here the CDR3 reads CAISRRLAGDTDTQYF. The DNA for the CDR3 is TGTGCCATCAGCCGGCGACTAGCGGGGGACACAGATACGCAGTATTTT. V usage is TRBV10-3 and J usage is TRBJ2-3; 12 bases align to TRBD2. This CDR3 comprises 16 residues. V gave up 6 bases and J gave up 2 bases; unmatched junction bases: 6. The germline V gene has CDR1 ENHRY and CDR2 SYGVKD.

The chain couples TRBV6-5 to TRBJ1-2; possibly TRBD1 for D (5 bases). Trimming stripped 4 bases from V and 7 bases from J, with 7 bases between. This CDR3 is 11 amino acids long. CDR1 is MNHEY and CDR2 is SVGAGI in the germline V gene. CDR3 nucleotide sequence: TGTGCCAGCAGTTCTAGGGGTGGCTACACCTTC. The encoded protein is CASSSRGGYTF.

This sequence joins TRBV7-2 and TRBJ2-2; a possible D gene is TRBD2 (5 bases). Germline-derived CDR1 and CDR2 are SGHTA and FQGNSA. Trimming cost V 4 bases and J 6 bases, with 18 bases left between them. There are 16 residues in the CDR3. CDR3 in DNA: TGTGCCAGCAGCTCCTCCGCTAGCCCCGGCTCCGGGGAGCTGTTTTTT. Its protein product is CASSSSASPGSGELFF.

The chain carries TRBV29-1 and TRBJ2-5; the D gene is possibly TRBD1 (6 bases). Trimming left V 4 bases short and J 2 bases short, with 11 bases between. This CDR3 has 13 residues. Germline CDR1 SQVTM, CDR2 ANQGSEA. CDR3 sequence (DNA): TGCAGCGTTGCCGGGGACATACAAGAGACCCAGTACTTC. Residues: CSVAGDIQETQYF.

The chain links TRBV7-8 to TRBJ2-7, with 7 bases identical to TRBD1. This CDR3 comprises 15 residues. Germline lookup yields CDR1 SGHVS and CDR2 FQNEAQ. V shed 4 bases, J shed 0 bases, and the junction held 6 bases outside the gene matches. For the CDR3, the DNA is TGTGCCAGCAGCTCCTTGGACAGGTACTCCTACGAGCAGTACGTC. As protein: CASSSLDRYSYEQYV.

V is TRBV7-2 and J is TRBJ2-5; D possibly corresponds to TRBD2 (6 bases). CDR3 length: 14 residues. V lost 3 bases and J lost 1, with 9 bases in between. Germline CDR1 is SGHTA and CDR2 is FQGNSA. For the CDR3, the DNA is TGTGCCAGCAGCTTCGCGGGGATCCAAGAGACCCAGTACTTC. Protein: CASSFAGIQETQYF.

The V and J genes are TRBV24-1 and TRBJ2-2, with D possibly matching TRBD1 (5 bases). There are 15 residues in the CDR3. Trimming left V 2 bases short and J 6 bases short, with 12 bases between. CDR1 KGHDR and CDR2 SFDVKD come from the germline V gene. Here the CDR3 DNA reads TGTGCCACCAGTGATTCCCCGACAGTGCCCGGGGAGCTGTTTTTT. Encoded protein: CATSDSPTVPGELFF.

The chain combines TRBV5-5 with TRBJ1-2; TRBD1 agrees at 11 bases. After removal of 2 bases from V and 8 bases from J, the junction contained 8 bases not matched to a gene. The CDR3 is 15 residues long. CDR1 SGHKS and CDR2 YYEKEE come from the germline V gene (reference sequence). In DNA form, the CDR3 reads TGTGCCAGCAGCTTCCGGGACAGGGGGTCGGACGGCTACACCTTC. Translation: CASSFRDRGSDGYTF.

The genes are TRBV7-9 and TRBJ2-5; D remains ambiguous. The CDR3 extends over 14 amino acids. Germline V lookup: CDR1 SEHNR, CDR2 FQNEAQ (reference sequence). V lost 1 base and J lost 2, with 8 bases in between. In DNA, the CDR3 is TGTGCCAGCAGCTTAGGAGGCCAGCAAGAGACCCAGTACTTC. Protein: CASSLGGQQETQYF.

The J gene is TRBJ1-5, the V gene TRBV19; 10 bases line up with TRBD1. CDR3 length: 17 residues. Germline V gene sequence: CDR1 LNHDA, CDR2 SQIVND (reference sequence). V dropped 3 bases and J dropped 2; count of bases not matched to a gene: 7. The chain's CDR3 is CASSIGQGVGGNQPQHF. In DNA, the CDR3 is TGTGCCAGTAGTATTGGACAGGGGGTTGGCGGCAATCAGCCCCAGCATTTT.

The rearrangement links TRBV19 to TRBJ1-5; D gene uncertain. Germline V gene lookup returns CDR1 LNHDA and CDR2 SQIVND (reference sequence). This CDR3 spans 16 amino acids. V shed 6 bases and J shed 2 bases, with 17 bases lying between them. The CDR3 nucleotides are TGTGCCAGTAGACCCGGGCGGGGTGGGGGCAATCAGCCCCAGCATTTT. As protein: CASRPGRGGGNQPQHF.

The J gene is TRBJ2-5, the V gene TRBV5-1; possible D gene TRBD2, 5 bases. The V and J ends lost 3 bases and 5 bases respectively, with 14 bases between them. This CDR3 is built from 14 residues. CDR1 SGHRS and CDR2 YFSETQ come from the germline V gene. CDR3 sequence: CASSSGPGSETQYF. The CDR3 DNA reads TGCGCCAGCAGCTCTGGACCGGGATCGGAGACCCAGTACTTC.